Listed here is a single T cell receptor (beta chain). Repertoires were generated with immunoSEQ multiplex PCR, while TCRdb's copy carries only in-frame clones and drops some. The table lists 25,000 to 30,000 clones, around nine tenths of them singletons. The entry originates in a study of lymphopenia after photon versus proton radiotherapy. The material sequenced was peripheral blood, taken from a patient treated with photon-based radiotherapy. The sequence came from a woman aged 50 to 60 with cholangiocarcinoma.

The CDR3 coding sequence is TGTGCCCCCTATCGGTCGGGACAGGGCTATTGTGGCTACACCTTC. This sequence encodes CAPYRSGQGYCGYTF. V gene TRBV28 combines with J gene TRBJ1-2; the match to TRBD1 covers 9 bases. With 11 bases clipped from V and 7 bases from J, the junction kept 17 bases outside the gene matches. The CDR3 is made up of 15 amino acids. The germline CDR1 and CDR2 sequences are MDHEN and SYDVKM.